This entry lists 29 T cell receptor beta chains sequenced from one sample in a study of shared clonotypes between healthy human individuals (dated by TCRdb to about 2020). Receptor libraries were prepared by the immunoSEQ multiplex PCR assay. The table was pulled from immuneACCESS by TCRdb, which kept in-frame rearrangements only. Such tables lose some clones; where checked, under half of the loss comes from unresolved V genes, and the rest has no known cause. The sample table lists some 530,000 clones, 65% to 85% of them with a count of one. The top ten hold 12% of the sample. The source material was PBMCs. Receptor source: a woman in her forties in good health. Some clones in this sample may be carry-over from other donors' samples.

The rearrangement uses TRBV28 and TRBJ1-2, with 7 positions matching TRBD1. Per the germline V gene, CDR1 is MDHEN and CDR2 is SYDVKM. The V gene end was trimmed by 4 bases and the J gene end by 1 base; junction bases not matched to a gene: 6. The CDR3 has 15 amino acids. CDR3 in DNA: TGTGCCAGCAGTTCCACGGGACAGCTTAACTATGGCTACACCTTC. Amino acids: CASSSTGQLNYGYTF.

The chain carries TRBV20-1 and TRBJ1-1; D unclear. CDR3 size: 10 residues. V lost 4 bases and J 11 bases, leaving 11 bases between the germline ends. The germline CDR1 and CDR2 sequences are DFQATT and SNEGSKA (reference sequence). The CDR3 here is CSAKDGWAFF. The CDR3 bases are TGCAGTGCTAAAGATGGGTGGGCTTTCTTT.

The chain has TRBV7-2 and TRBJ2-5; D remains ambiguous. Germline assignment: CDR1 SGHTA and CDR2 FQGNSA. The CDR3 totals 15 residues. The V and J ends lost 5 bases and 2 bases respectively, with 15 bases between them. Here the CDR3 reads CASSRSGFAQETQYF. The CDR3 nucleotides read TGTGCCAGCAGCCGCTCCGGTTTTGCGCAAGAGACCCAGTACTTC.

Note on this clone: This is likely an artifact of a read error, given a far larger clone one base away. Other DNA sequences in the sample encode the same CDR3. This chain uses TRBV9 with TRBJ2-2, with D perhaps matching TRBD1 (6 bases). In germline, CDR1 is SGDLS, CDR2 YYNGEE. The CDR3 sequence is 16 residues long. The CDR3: CASSVEGGTRPGELFF. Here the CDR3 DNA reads TGCGCCAGCAGCGTAGAAGGGGGAACGAGGCCCGGGGAGCTGTTTTTT.

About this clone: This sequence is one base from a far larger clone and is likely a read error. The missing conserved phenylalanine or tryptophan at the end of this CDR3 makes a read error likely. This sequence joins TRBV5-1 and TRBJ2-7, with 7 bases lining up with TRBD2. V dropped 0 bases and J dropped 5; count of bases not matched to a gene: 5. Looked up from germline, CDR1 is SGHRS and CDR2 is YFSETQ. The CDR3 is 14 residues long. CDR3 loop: CASSLDGRSDEQYS. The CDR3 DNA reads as TGCGCCAGCAGCTTGGACGGGAGGAGTGACGAGCAGTACTCC.

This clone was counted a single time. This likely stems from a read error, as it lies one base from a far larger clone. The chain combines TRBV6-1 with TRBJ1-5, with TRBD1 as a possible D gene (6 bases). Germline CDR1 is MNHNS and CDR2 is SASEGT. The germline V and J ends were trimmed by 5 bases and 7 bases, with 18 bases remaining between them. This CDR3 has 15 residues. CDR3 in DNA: TGTGCCAGCAGTCTCCTACAGGGTTTAGAACAGCCCCAGCATTTT. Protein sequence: CASSLLQGLEQPQHF.

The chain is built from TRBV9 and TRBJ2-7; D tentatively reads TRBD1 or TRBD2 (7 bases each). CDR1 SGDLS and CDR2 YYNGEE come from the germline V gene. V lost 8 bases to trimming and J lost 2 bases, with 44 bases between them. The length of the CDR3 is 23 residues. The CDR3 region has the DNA TGTGCCAGGGGAAACAGGGGAAAGGATGGACTAGTTGCTGTCAGCGGCGGGACCTACGAGCAGTACTTC. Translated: CARGNRGKDGLVAVSGGTYEQYF.

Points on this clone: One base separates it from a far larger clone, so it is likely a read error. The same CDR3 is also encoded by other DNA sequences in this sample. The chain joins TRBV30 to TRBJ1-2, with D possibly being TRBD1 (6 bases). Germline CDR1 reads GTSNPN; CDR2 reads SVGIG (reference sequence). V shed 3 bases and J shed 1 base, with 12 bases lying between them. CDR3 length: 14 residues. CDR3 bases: TGTGCCTGGAGACGAGACAGGAGTAACTATGGCTACACCTTC. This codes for CAWRRDRSNYGYTF. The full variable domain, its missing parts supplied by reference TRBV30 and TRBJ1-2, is SQTIHQWPATLVQPVGSPLSLECTVEGTSNPNLYWYRQAAGRGLQLLFYSVGIGQISSEVPQNLSASRPQDRQFILSSKKLLLSDSGFYLCAWRRDRSNYGYTFGSGTRLTVV.

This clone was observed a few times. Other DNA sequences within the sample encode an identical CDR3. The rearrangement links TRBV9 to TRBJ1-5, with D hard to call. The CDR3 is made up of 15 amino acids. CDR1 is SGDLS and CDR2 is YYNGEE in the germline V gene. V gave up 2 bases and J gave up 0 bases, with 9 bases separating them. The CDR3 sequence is CASSVTPYSNQPQHF. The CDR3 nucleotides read TGTGCCAGCAGCGTGACACCTTATAGCAATCAGCCCCAGCATTTT.

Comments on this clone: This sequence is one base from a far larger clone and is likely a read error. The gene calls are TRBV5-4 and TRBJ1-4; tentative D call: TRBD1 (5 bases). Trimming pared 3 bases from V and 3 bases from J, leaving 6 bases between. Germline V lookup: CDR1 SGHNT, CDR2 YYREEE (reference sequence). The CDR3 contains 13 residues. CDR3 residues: CASSWDANEKLFF. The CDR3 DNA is TGTGCCAGCAGCTGGGACGCTAATGAAAAACTGTTTTTT.

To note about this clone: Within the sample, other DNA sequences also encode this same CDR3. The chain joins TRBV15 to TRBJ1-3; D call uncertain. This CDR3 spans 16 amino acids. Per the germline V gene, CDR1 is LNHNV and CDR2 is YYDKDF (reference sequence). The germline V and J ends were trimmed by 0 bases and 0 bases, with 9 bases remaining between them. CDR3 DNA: TGTGCCACCAGCAGAGATGCGGGTCCCTCTGGAAACACCATATATTTT. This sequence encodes CATSRDAGPSGNTIYF.

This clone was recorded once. The chain's CDR3 is CAISESTGVAGGKSTDTQYF. The CDR3 region has the DNA TGTGCCATCAGTGAGTCGACGGGGGTAGCGGGAGGCAAGAGCACAGATACGCAGTATTTT. V and J are TRBV10-3 and TRBJ2-3, with 10 bases that match TRBD2. This CDR3 is built from 20 residues. CDR1 is ENHRY and CDR2 is SYGVKD in the germline V gene. J was trimmed by 0 bases and V by 0 bases; bases with no gene match: 12.

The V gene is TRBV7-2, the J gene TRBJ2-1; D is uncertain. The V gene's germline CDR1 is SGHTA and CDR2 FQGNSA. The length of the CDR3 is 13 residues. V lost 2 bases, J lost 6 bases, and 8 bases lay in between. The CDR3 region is CASSLRVLNEQFF. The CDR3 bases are TGTGCCAGCAGCTTACGGGTACTCAATGAGCAGTTCTTC.

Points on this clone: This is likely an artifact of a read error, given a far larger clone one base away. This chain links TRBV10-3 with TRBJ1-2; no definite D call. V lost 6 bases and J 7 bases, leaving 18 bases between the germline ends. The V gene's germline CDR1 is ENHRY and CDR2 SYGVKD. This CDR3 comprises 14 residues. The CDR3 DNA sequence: TGTGCCATCAGACCCCCCGGGGAGAAGAGTGGCTACACCTTC. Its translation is CAIRPPGEKSGYTF.

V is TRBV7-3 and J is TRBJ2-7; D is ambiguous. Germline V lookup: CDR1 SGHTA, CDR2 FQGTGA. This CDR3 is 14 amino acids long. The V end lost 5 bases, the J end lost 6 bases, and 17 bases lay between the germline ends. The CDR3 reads CASSPIVAAGEQYF. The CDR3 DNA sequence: TGTGCCAGCAGCCCAATAGTGGCCGCCGGCGAGCAGTACTTC.

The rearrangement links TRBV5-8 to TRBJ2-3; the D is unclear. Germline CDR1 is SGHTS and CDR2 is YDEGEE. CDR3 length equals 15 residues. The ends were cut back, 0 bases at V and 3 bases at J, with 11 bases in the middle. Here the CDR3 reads CASSLGTMRTDTQYF. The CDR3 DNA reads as TGTGCCAGCAGCTTGGGTACGATGAGGACAGATACGCAGTATTTT.

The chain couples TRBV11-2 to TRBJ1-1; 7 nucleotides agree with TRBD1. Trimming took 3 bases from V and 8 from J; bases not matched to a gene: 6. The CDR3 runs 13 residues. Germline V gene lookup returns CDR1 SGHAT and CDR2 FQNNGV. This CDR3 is CASSLAGTVEAFF. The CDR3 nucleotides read TGTGCCAGCAGCTTGGCTGGGACAGTAGAAGCTTTCTTT. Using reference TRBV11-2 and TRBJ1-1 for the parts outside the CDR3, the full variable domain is EAGVAQSPRYKIIEKRQSVAFWCNPISGHATLYWYQQILGQGPKLLIQFQNNGVVDDSQLPKDRFSAERLKGVDSTLKIQPAKLEDSAVYLCASSLAGTVEAFFGQGTRLTVV.

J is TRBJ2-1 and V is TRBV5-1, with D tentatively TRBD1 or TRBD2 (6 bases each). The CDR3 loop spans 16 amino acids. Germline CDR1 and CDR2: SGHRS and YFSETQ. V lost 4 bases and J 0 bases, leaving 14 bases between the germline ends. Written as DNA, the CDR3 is TGCGCCAGCAGCCCCGGGCGGGGACACTCCTACAATGAGCAGTTCTTC. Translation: CASSPGRGHSYNEQFF. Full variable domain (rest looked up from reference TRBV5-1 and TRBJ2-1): KAGVTQTPRYLIKTRGQQVTLSCSPISGHRSVSWYQQTPGQGLQFLFEYFSETQRNKGNFPGRFSGRQFSNSRSEMNVSTLELGDSALYLCASSPGRGHSYNEQFFGPGTRLTVL.

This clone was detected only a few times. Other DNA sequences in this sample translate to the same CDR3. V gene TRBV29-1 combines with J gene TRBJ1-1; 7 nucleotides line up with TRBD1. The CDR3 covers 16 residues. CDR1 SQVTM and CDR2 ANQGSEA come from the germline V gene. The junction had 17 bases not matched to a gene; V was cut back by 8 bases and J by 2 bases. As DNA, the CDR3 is TGCAGCACAATAGGGGGCCGGGCTACTCTAAACACTGAAGCTTTCTTT. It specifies CSTIGGRATLNTEAFF.

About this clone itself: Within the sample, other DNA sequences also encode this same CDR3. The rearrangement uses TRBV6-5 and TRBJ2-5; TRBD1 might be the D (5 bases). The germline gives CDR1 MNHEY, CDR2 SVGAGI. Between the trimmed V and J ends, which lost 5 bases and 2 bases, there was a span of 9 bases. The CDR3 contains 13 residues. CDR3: CASSRQIQETQYF. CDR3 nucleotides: TGTGCCAGCAGTCGACAGATACAAGAGACCCAGTACTTC.

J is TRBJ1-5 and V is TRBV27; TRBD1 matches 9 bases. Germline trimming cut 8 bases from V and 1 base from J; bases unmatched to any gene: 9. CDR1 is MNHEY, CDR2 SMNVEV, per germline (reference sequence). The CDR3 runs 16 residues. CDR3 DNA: TGTGCCAGCGGCGCGGACAGGGGCAAGAGCAATCAGCCCCAGCATTTT. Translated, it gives CASGADRGKSNQPQHF.

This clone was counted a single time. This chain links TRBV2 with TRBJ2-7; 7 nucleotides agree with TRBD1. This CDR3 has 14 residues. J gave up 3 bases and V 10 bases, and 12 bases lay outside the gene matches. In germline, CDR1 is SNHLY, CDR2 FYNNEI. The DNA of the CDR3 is TGTGCCACCAAGGACCGGGACAGTGACTACGAGCAGTACTTC. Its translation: CATKDRDSDYEQYF.

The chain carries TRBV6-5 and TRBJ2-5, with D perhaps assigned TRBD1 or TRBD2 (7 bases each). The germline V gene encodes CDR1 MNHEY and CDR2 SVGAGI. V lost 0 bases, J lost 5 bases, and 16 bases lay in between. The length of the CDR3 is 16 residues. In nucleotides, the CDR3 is TGTGCCAGCAGTTACTCTCCGGCAGGGGGAGGGGAGACCCAGTACTTC. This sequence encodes CASSYSPAGGGETQYF.

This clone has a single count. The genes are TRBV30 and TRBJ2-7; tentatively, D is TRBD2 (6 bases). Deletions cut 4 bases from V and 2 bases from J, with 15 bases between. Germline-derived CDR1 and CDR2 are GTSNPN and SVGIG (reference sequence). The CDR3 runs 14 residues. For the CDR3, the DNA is TGTGCCTGGATGATCGGAGGGCGACCCTACGAGCAGTACTTC. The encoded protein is CAWMIGGRPYEQYF.

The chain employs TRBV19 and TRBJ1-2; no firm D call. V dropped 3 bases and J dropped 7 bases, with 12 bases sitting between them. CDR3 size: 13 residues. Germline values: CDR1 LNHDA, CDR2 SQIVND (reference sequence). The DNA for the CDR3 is TGTGCCAGTAGTATGTTCCCCGCCGGTGGCTACACCTTC. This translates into CASSMFPAGGYTF.

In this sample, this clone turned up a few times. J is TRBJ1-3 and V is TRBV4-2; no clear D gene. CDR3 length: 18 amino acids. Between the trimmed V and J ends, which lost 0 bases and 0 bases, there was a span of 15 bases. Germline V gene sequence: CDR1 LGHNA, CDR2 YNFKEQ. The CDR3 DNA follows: TGTGCCAGCAGCCAAGATAACACAAGACAAGGCTCTGGAAACACCATATATTTT. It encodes CASSQDNTRQGSGNTIYF.

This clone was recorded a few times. CDR3 sequence (DNA): TGTGCCAGCAGCCAAGATGGGAATCAGCCCCAGCATTTT. It yields the protein CASSQDGNQPQHF. This rearrangement joins TRBV14 to TRBJ1-5; D call uncertain. The CDR3 runs 13 residues. V was pared by 0 bases and J by 4 bases, with 4 bases between. Per the germline V gene, CDR1 is SGHDN and CDR2 is FVKESK.

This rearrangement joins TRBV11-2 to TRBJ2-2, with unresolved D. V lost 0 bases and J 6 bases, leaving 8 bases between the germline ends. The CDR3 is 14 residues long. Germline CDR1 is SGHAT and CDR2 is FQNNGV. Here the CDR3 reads CASSLDWSSGELFF. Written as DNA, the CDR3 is TGTGCCAGCAGCTTAGACTGGTCATCCGGGGAGCTGTTTTTT.

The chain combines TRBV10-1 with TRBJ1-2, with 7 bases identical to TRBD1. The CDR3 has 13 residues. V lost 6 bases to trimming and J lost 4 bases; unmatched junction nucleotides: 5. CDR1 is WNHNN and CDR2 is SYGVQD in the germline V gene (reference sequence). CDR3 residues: CASSRDSTYGYTF. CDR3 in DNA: TGCGCCAGCAGCCGGGACAGCACCTATGGCTACACCTTC.